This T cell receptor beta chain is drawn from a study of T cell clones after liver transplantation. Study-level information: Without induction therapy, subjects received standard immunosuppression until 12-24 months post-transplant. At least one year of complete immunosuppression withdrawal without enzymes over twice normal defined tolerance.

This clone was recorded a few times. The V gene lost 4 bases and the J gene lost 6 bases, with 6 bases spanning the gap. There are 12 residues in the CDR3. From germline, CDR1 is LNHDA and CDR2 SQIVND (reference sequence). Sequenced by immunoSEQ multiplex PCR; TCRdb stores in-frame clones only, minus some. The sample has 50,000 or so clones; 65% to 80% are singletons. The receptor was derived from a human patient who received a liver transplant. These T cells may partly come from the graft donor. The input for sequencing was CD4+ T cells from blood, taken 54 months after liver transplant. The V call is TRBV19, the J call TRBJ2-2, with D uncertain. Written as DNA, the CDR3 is TGTGCCAGTAGTACCTTCCCCGGGGAGCTGTTTTTT. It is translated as CASSTFPGELFF.